Shown below are 25 T cell receptor beta chains from a single sample sequenced in a study of regulatory T cells in long-lasting Graves disease. According to the study, TCR beta libraries were built with iRepertoire HTBI primers and CDR3-region Arm-PCR. TCRdb called the multiplex PCR reads again in MiXCR, with one record for every CDR3 protein. The data contain hundreds of thousands of distinct CDR3 sequences, around 16% of them singletons. Time point reported: newly diagnosed GD, antithyroid drugs for less than 3 months. Extracted PBMC RNA gave rise to the TCR library. Sequencing used peripheral blood mononuclear cells (PBMCs), obtained at new diagnosis, from a patient treated with antithyroid drugs. These receptors were taken from a female donor with Graves disease.

The table lists this clonotype with a few counts. V gene TRBV27 combines with J gene TRBJ2-1; perhaps D is TRBD1 or TRBD2 (5 bases each). CDR1 is MNHEY, CDR2 SMNVEV, per germline (reference sequence). The CDR3 loop spans 17 amino acids. Deletions cut 2 bases from V and 4 bases from J, with 18 bases between. CDR3 protein: CASSLPSTGDPYNEQFF. Here the CDR3 DNA reads TGTGCCAGCAGTTTACCCTCGACTGGGGACCCTTACAATGAGCAGTTCTTC.

This clonotype was counted between two and nine times. Germline and junction disagree at one end, which may indicate a read error. The genes are TRBV12-3 or TRBV12-4 and TRBJ2-7; no clear D gene. This CDR3 has 13 amino acids. This CDR3 reads CASSLRTEYGQYF. The CDR3 DNA follows: TGTGCCAGCAGCCTCCGGACCGAGTACGGGCAGTACTTC.

This clonotype was recorded a few times. The V call is TRBV4-3, the J call TRBJ1-6; 10 positions match TRBD1. This CDR3 is 18 amino acids long. The germline gives CDR1 LGHNA, CDR2 YSLEER. The V gene end was trimmed by 5 bases and the J gene end by 9 bases; junction bases not matched to a gene: 16. The CDR3 DNA reads as TGCGCCAGCAGCTTTTGGACAGGGGGGGTGTGGTACCGTTCACCCCTCCACTTT. Translated, it gives CASSFWTGGVWYRSPLHF.

In its sample, this clonotype was seen many times. The J gene is TRBJ1-1, the V gene TRBV4-1; tentative D call: TRBD1 (6 bases). V lost 4 bases and J lost 6, with 15 bases in between. The CDR3 extends over 14 amino acids. CDR1 is MGHRA and CDR2 is YSYEKL in the germline V gene. Here the CDR3 DNA reads TGCGCCAGCAGCCCCGGGACATTCGGCGCTGAAGCTTTCTTT. Encoded protein: CASSPGTFGAEAFF.

V gene TRBV9 combines with J gene TRBJ1-1; the D gene is possibly TRBD1 (5 bases). Germline loops: CDR1 SGDLS, CDR2 YYNGEE. The CDR3 loop spans 14 amino acids. V dropped 2 bases and J dropped 1 base, with 9 bases sitting between them. The CDR3 protein is CASSVGGQNTEAFF. Here the CDR3 DNA reads TGTGCCAGCAGCGTCGGGGGTCAGAACACTGAAGCTTTCTTT. The whole variable domain, remainder taken from reference TRBV9 and TRBJ1-1, is DSGVTQTPKHLITATGQRVTLRCSPRSGDLSVYWYQQSLDQGLQFLIQYYNGEERAKGNILERFSAQQFPDLHSELNLSSLELGDSALYFCASSVGGQNTEAFFGQGTRLTVV.

For this clonotype: The junction does not match germline at one end; this may be a read error. The chain couples TRBV7-2 to TRBJ2-7, with D perhaps matching TRBD1 (6 bases). This CDR3 spans 15 amino acids. From germline, CDR1 is SGHTA and CDR2 FQGNSA. The CDR3 DNA is TGTGCCAGCAGCGTAGCTTCGGGACACCTCTACGAGCAGTACTTC. As protein: CASSVASGHLYEQYF.

V is TRBV28 and J is TRBJ2-1, with D possibly called TRBD1 or TRBD2 (6 bases each). V was cut by 4 bases and J by 13 bases, with 20 bases left in between. Germline CDR1 and CDR2: MDHEN and SYDVKM. The CDR3 covers 14 residues. The CDR3 sequence: CASSWGAREILQFF. The DNA of the CDR3 is TGTGCCAGCAGTTGGGGGGCAAGAGAGATCCTACAGTTCTTC.

The sample holds one count of this clonotype. The chain uses TRBV27 and TRBJ2-2, with 7 bases identical to TRBD2. CDR1 MNHEY and CDR2 SMNVEV come from the germline V gene (reference sequence). This CDR3 is 15 amino acids long. J was trimmed by 3 bases and V by 7 bases; bases with no gene match: 8. This chain's CDR3 is CASTAWTRDTGELFF. The CDR3 nucleotides are TGTGCCAGCACCGCTTGGACTAGGGACACCGGGGAGCTGTTTTTT.

V gene TRBV11-2 combines with J gene TRBJ2-5; possibly TRBD2 for D (5 bases). CDR3 length: 14 residues. Trimming removed 5 bases at V and 3 bases at J, with 13 bases between. Germline lookup yields CDR1 SGHAT and CDR2 FQNNGV. CDR3 DNA sequence: TGTGCCAGCAGCAAGCGGTGGCTGGAAGAGACCCAGTACTTC. Encoded protein: CASSKRWLEETQYF.

The chain joins TRBV14 to TRBJ1-2, with unresolved D. V was clipped by 0 bases and J by 11 bases, with 19 bases between them. This CDR3 is built from 15 residues. The germline V gene encodes CDR1 SGHDN and CDR2 FVKESK. The CDR3 region has the DNA TGTGCCAGCAGCCAAGATCCCCACCCGGCGTTTGAGTACACCTTC. It translates to CASSQDPHPAFEYTF.

CDR3 region: CASSSGGVAGGRPTGELFF. The CDR3 DNA is TGTGCCAGCAGCTCAGGCGGGGTAGCGGGAGGGCGTCCCACCGGGGAGCTGTTTTTT. This sequence joins TRBV7-8 and TRBJ2-2; 11 bases agree with TRBD2. This CDR3 contains 19 residues. Losses at the gene ends were 4 bases for V and 4 bases for J; bases not matched to a gene: 14. CDR1 and CDR2 from the germline V gene are SGHVS and FQNEAQ.

This chain uses TRBV28 with TRBJ2-5; no clear D. Trimming removed 6 bases from V and 1 base from J, with 12 bases in between. CDR1 and CDR2 from the germline V gene are MDHEN and SYDVKM. The CDR3 has 14 amino acids. The CDR3: CASRPSLIQETQYF. The CDR3 DNA sequence: TGTGCCAGCAGACCGTCCTTGATCCAAGAGACCCAGTACTTC.

The chain combines TRBV4-1 with TRBJ2-7, with D tentatively TRBD1 or TRBD2 (5 bases each). This CDR3 has 14 residues. The V gene lost 8 bases and the J gene lost 5 bases, with 19 bases spanning the gap. Germline V gene sequence: CDR1 MGHRA, CDR2 YSYEKL. The CDR3 bases are TGCGCCAGCTGTGAACAGGCCACCGGGAACGAGCAGTACTTC. As protein: CASCEQATGNEQYF.

This clonotype showed up many times. The chain uses TRBV5-6 and TRBJ1-2; 12 nucleotides match TRBD1. Germline loops: CDR1 SGHDT, CDR2 YYEEEE. The CDR3 extends over 13 amino acids. J lost 4 bases, V lost 7 bases, and 2 bases had no gene match. The CDR3 sequence is CASGTGGFYGYTF. DNA for the CDR3: TGTGCCAGCGGGACAGGGGGCTTCTATGGCTACACCTTC.

There are many counts of this clonotype. V usage is TRBV6-1 and J usage is TRBJ2-7; D remains ambiguous. V lost 3 bases, J lost 4 bases, and 10 bases lay in between. The germline CDR1 and CDR2 sequences are MNHNS and SASEGT. This CDR3 is 13 amino acids long. The CDR3 DNA reads TGTGCCAGCAGTGAGCTTCTGGGTTACGAGCAGTACTTC. It codes for CASSELLGYEQYF.

This clonotype was detected only once. The genes are TRBV6-2 or TRBV6-3 and TRBJ1-2; 7 bases are shared with TRBD1. The CDR3 extends over 11 amino acids. J gave up 6 bases and V 7 bases, and 2 bases lay outside the gene matches. Germline CDR1 reads MNHEY; CDR2 reads SVGEGT. CDR3 DNA sequence: TGTGCCAGCACCGACAGGGATGGCTACACCTTC. Its translation: CASTDRDGYTF.

This clonotype was seen only a few times. J is TRBJ2-1 and V is TRBV24-1; 9 nucleotides agree with TRBD2. The CDR3 spans 15 residues. V gave up 3 bases and J gave up 8 bases; unmatched junction bases: 7. Germline V gene sequence: CDR1 KGHDR, CDR2 SFDVKD. The CDR3 is CATSDGLAGSDEQFF. The CDR3 nucleotides are TGTGCCACCAGTGATGGGCTAGCGGGGTCCGATGAGCAGTTCTTC.

There are many counts of this clonotype. V is TRBV15 and J is TRBJ1-4, with D hard to call. V was trimmed by 0 bases and J by 7 bases, leaving 12 bases between them. The CDR3 has 15 amino acids. Germline loops: CDR1 LNHNV, CDR2 YYDKDF (reference sequence). CDR3 sequence reads: CATSRDGRTGEKLFF. The DNA for the CDR3 is TGTGCCACCAGCAGAGATGGCCGGACGGGTGAAAAACTGTTTTTT.

This clonotype was found many times. The CDR3 loop is CASGTYNEQFF. CDR3 DNA sequence: TGTGCCAGTGGTACCTACAATGAGCAGTTCTTC. J is TRBJ2-1 and V is TRBV27; D remains ambiguous. Trimming stripped 9 bases from V and 2 bases from J, with 5 bases between. The length of the CDR3 is 11 residues. Germline CDR1 and CDR2: MNHEY and SMNVEV (reference sequence).

The chain employs TRBV10-1 and TRBJ2-4, with TRBD2 matching 7 bases. The germline V gene has CDR1 WNHNN and CDR2 SYGVQD (reference sequence). With V trimmed by 9 bases and J by 3 bases, 20 bases remained unmatched. This CDR3 is 18 amino acids long. The CDR3 bases are TGCGCCAGTATACCGGGACTAAATCCCCGAAGGTTCAAAAACATTCAGTACTTC. Amino acid sequence: CASIPGLNPRRFKNIQYF.

This clonotype was observed many times. V usage is TRBV20-1 and J usage is TRBJ1-2; TRBD1 aligns across 7 bases. The CDR3 length is 13 residues. Trimming took 6 bases from V and 5 from J; bases not matched to a gene: 9. The germline CDR1 and CDR2 sequences are DFQATT and SNEGSKA (reference sequence). The CDR3 coding sequence is TGCAGTGCCGCATCCGGGACAGAGTATGGCTACACCTTC. It is translated as CSAASGTEYGYTF.

This clonotype was found many times. The chain links TRBV27 to TRBJ1-5, with 7 bases that match TRBD1. V lost 1 base, J lost 9 bases, and 3 bases stayed unmatched. The germline V gene encodes CDR1 MNHEY and CDR2 SMNVEV (reference sequence). This CDR3 comprises 13 residues. The CDR3 bases are TGTGCCAGCAGTTTATTGAGGACAGGGCCCCAGCATTTT. Translation: CASSLLRTGPQHF.

This clonotype showed up many times. V gene TRBV28 combines with J gene TRBJ2-7, with 7 bases aligning to TRBD2. The CDR3 contains 15 residues. V dropped 2 bases and J dropped 3; count of bases not matched to a gene: 7. CDR1 is MDHEN and CDR2 is SYDVKM in the germline V gene. The CDR3, as DNA: TGTGCCAGCAGTTTACTAGAACGGGAGGTCTACGAGCAGTACTTC. Its translation is CASSLLEREVYEQYF.

The table lists this clonotype with many counts. CDR3 protein: CASSPLQGWDTEAFF. In DNA form, the CDR3 reads TGTGCCAGCAGTCCACTTCAGGGGTGGGACACTGAAGCTTTCTTT. The chain combines TRBV12-3 or TRBV12-4 with TRBJ1-1, with D perhaps matching TRBD1 (6 bases). Trimming took off 5 bases at V and 3 bases at J, with 16 bases between the two ends. This CDR3 region has 15 residues.

Only a few counts were recorded for this clonotype. The chain has TRBV19 and TRBJ2-2, with 7 bases fitting TRBD1. This CDR3 comprises 14 residues. Germline CDR1 LNHDA, CDR2 SQIVND (reference sequence). V shed 7 bases, J shed 0 bases, and the junction held 2 bases outside the gene matches. The CDR3 DNA follows: TGTGCCAGTATCGGACAGGCGAACACCGGGGAGCTGTTTTTT. Its protein is CASIGQANTGELFF.